This TCR beta chain was observed in a study of cytomegalovirus exposure and HLA in healthy donors. The CDR3 runs to 14 residues. The V gene lost 1 base and the J gene lost 2 bases, with 7 bases spanning the gap. Germline V gene lookup returns CDR1 SGHVS and CDR2 FNYEAQ. The PCR contained 60 Vbeta and 13 Jbeta primers. Generated by immunoSEQ multiplex PCR, the TCRdb table keeps only in-frame clones and is missing some. The table shows over 150,000 clones, with 75% to 90% occurring only once. V and J are TRBV7-6 and TRBJ2-3; D is possibly TRBD2 (5 bases). The receptor comes from a human donor in good health. The material sequenced was PBMCs. The DNA of the CDR3 is TGTGCCAGCAGCTTAGTGCGGGCCACAGATACGCAGTATTTT. Its translation is CASSLVRATDTQYF.